This TCR beta chain was profiled in a study of regulatory T cells in long-lasting Graves disease. The time point is: newly diagnosed GD, antithyroid drugs for less than 3 months. PBMC-derived RNA was used for the TCR library. Graves' disease diagnosis was established per American Thyroid Association guidelines. Both iRepertoire HTBI primers and Arm-PCR of CDR3 regions were used to build the TCR beta libraries. One entry per CDR3 protein results from TCRdb running MiXCR on the multiplex PCR reads. The sample has roughly 500,000 distinct CDR3 sequences, 14% seen once. V was trimmed by 6 bases and J by 2 bases, leaving 12 bases between them. The germline CDR1 and CDR2 sequences are MDHEN and SYDVKM. The CDR3 is made up of 14 amino acids. This clonotype showed up many times. Its antigen is not identified. Study-wide results and limits: Persistent patients shared some 2,500 public clonotypes among themselves. Newly diagnosed patients shared fewer, at under 1,000. Persistent disease favored TRBV28, TRBJ1-2 and TRBJ2-5.

The data were also submitted as part of a second study, on T cells in Graves' hyperthyroidism and ophthalmopathy. That work states: The TCR CDR3 was amplified in a first-round RT-PCR using the HTBI primer set.

This chain connects TRBV28 to TRBJ2-3; D ambiguous. The TCR comes from a woman between 50 and 59 years old with Graves disease. The source material was peripheral blood mononuclear cells (PBMCs), sampled at new diagnosis, from a patient treated with antithyroid drugs. CDR3 residues: CASSPPEPTDTQYF. The CDR3 bases are TGTGCCAGCAGCCCCCCCGAGCCCACAGATACGCAGTATTTT.